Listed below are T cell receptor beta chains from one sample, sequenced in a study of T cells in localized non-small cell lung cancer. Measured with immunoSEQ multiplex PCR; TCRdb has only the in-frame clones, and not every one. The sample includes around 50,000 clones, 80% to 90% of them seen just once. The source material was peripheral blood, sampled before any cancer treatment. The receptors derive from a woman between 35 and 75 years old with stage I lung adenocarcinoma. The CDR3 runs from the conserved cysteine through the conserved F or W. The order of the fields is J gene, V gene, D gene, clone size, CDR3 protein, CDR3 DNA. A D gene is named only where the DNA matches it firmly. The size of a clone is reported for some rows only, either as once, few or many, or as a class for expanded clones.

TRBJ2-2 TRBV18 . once CASSPRATLTGELFF TGTGCCAGCTCACCAAGGGCCACCCTTACCGGGGAGCTGTTTTTT
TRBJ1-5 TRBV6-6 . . CASSLNSLSGNQPQHF TGTGCCAGCAGTTTAAACAGCCTTAGTGGCAATCAGCCCCAGCATTTT
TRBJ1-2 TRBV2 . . CASSERNYGYTF TGTGCCAGCAGTGAAAGGAACTATGGCTACACCTTC
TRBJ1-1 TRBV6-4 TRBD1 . CASSRRGRGRETEAFF TGTGCCAGCAGCCGCCGGGGGAGGGGGCGGGAAACTGAAGCTTTCTTT
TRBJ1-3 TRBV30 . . CAWRDSSFGGAGNTIYF TGTGCCTGGAGGGACTCATCTTTCGGGGGGGCTGGAAACACCATATATTTT
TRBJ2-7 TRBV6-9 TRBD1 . CASSYLGRGRTTYEQYF TGTGCCAGCAGTTATTTGGGCAGGGGGCGAACTACCTACGAGCAGTACTTC
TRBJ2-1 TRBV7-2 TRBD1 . CASSADRGLHNEQFF TGTGCCAGCAGCGCAGACAGGGGTTTACACAATGAGCAGTTCTTC
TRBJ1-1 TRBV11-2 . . CASSPLLSSAQAFF TGTGCCAGCAGCCCCCTCCTTTCGAGCGCCCAGGCTTTCTTT
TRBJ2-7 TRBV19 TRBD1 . CASPGQRVYEQYF TGTGCCAGCCCGGGACAGAGAGTCTACGAGCAGTACTTC
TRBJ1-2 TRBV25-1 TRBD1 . CASAQQGKRGYTF TGTGCCAGCGCCCAACAGGGGAAACGGGGCTACACCTTC
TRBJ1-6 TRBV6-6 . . CASTPGLNSPLHF TGTGCCAGCACCCCGGGCCTTAATTCACCCCTCCACTTT
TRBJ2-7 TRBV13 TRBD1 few CASSLAGGASYEQYF TGTGCCAGCAGCTTAGCAGGGGGAGCCTCCTACGAGCAGTACTTC
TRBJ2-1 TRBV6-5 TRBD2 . CASSLNRGTNNEQFF TGTGCCAGCAGTTTAAATCGGGGGACTAACAATGAGCAGTTCTTC
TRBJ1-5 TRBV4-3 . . CASSQDARYSNQPQHF TGCGCCAGCAGCCAAGATGCGAGATATAGCAATCAGCCCCAGCATTTT
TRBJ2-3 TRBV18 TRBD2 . CASSAVGGVDTQYF TGTGCCAGCTCAGCCGTGGGAGGGGTGGATACGCAGTATTTT
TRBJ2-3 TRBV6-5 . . CASSYSGPGDTQYF TGTGCCAGCAGTTACTCCGGACCGGGAGATACGCAGTATTTT
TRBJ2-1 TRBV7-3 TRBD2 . CASSPSGGDYNEQFF TGTGCCAGCAGCCCAAGCGGGGGGGATTACAATGAGCAGTTCTTC
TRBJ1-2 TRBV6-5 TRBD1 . CASTSRDRGIYGYTF TGTGCCAGCACCTCTAGAGACAGGGGCATCTATGGCTACACCTTC
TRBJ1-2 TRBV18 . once CASSPTQRVDGYTF TGTGCCAGCTCACCAACGCAGCGCGTGGATGGCTACACCTTC
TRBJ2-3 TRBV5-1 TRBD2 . CASSLRPPVGLSTDTQYF TGCGCCAGCAGCTTGAGGCCTCCTGTGGGACTAAGCACAGATACGCAGTATTTT
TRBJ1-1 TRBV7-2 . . CASSFPGSLEAFF TGTGCCAGCAGCTTCCCAGGATCCTTGGAAGCTTTCTTT
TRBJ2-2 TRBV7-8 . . CASSPRGAGFGGELFF TGTGCCAGCAGCCCCCGCGGCGCAGGGTTTGGCGGGGAGCTGTTTTTT
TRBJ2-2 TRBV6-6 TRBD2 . CASERRGANTGELFF TGTGCCAGTGAGAGGCGGGGGGCGAACACCGGGGAGCTGTTTTTT
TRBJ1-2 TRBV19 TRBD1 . CVSSVPGQGLLSYGYTF TGTGTCAGTAGTGTCCCGGGACAGGGGCTCCTAAGTTATGGCTACACCTTC
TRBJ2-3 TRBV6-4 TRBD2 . CASSASGERTDTQYF TGTGCCAGCAGTGCTAGCGGGGAGCGCACAGATACGCAGTATTTT
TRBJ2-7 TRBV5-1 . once CASSLGQDPSYEQYF TGCGCCAGCAGCTTGGGACAGGACCCATCCTACGAGCAGTACTTC
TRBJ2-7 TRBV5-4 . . CASSLGGIYEQYF TGTGCCAGCAGCTTGGGGGGAATCTACGAGCAGTACTTC
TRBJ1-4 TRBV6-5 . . CASSFHTTGEKLFF TGTGCCAGCAGTTTCCACACGACAGGCGAAAAACTGTTTTTT
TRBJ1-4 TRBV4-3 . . CASSQGDGQNEKLFF TGCGCCAGCAGCCAAGGGGACGGACAGAATGAAAAACTGTTTTTT
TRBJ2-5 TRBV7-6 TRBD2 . CASSPRLSGGAQETQYF TGTGCCAGCAGCCCCCGTCTTAGCGGGGGGGCCCAGGAGACCCAGTACTTC
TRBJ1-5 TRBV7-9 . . CASSRTDQPQHF TGTGCCAGCAGCCGAACTGATCAGCCCCAGCATTTT
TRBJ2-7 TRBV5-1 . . CASSFIQGNPREQYF TGCGCCAGCAGCTTCATCCAGGGTAACCCTCGCGAGCAGTACTTC
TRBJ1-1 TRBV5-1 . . CASRVNTEAFF TGCGCCAGCAGGGTGAACACTGAAGCTTTCTTT
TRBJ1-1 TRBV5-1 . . CASSSSERGPNTEAFF TGCGCCAGCAGCTCTTCGGAGAGGGGACCTAACACTGAAGCTTTCTTT
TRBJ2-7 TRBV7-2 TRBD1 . CASSPNRGFRQYF TGTGCCAGCAGCCCAAACAGGGGATTTCGACAGTACTTC
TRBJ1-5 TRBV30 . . CAWSGGLGRAQPQHF TGTGCCTGGAGTGGAGGCCTAGGGAGGGCTCAGCCCCAGCATTTT
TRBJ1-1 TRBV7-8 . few CASSLAGGEAFF TGTGCCAGCAGCTTAGCAGGAGGGGAAGCTTTCTTT
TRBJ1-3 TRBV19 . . CASSVDPPLAGNTIYF TGTGCCAGTAGTGTCGACCCTCCTCTGGCTGGAAACACCATATATTTT
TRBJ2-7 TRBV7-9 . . CASSFRSGASYEQYF TGTGCCAGCAGCTTTCGAAGCGGAGCCTCCTACGAGCAGTACTTC
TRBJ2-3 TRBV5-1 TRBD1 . CASSPGGSFRITDTQYF TGCGCCAGCAGTCCAGGGGGAAGTTTTCGGATTACAGATACGCAGTATTTT
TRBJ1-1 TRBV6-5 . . CASSYLRNTEAFF TGTGCCAGCAGTTATCTGAGGAACACTGAAGCTTTCTTT
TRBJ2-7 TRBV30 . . CAWSVQWEGGEQYF TGTGCCTGGAGTGTACAGTGGGAAGGGGGCGAGCAGTACTTC
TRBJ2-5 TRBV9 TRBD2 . CASSPLGLAGGETQYF TGTGCCAGCAGCCCCTTAGGACTAGCGGGGGGAGAGACCCAGTACTTC
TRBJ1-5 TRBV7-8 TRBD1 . CASSAGTGRPNIQPQHF TGTGCCAGCAGCGCTGGGACAGGGCGTCCAAATATTCAGCCCCAGCATTTT
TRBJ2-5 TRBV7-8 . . CASSLVVQETQYF TGTGCCAGCAGCTTGGTAGTCCAAGAGACCCAGTACTTC
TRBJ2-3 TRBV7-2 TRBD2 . CASSLGLAGADTQYF TGTGCCAGCAGCTTGGGACTAGCGGGGGCAGATACGCAGTATTTT
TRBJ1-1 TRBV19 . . CASSIGVSNTEAFF TGTGCCAGTAGTATAGGGGTGTCGAACACTGAAGCTTTCTTT
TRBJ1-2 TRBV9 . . CASSPAGRGTHGYTF TGTGCCAGCAGCCCAGCTGGACGGGGGACCCATGGCTACACCTTC
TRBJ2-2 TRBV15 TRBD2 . CATGTSGPRELFF TGTGCCACCGGGACTAGCGGTCCCCGGGAGCTGTTTTTT
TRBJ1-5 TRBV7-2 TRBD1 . CASSQSGQGSRSTQHF TGTGCCAGCAGTCAATCGGGACAGGGTTCGAGATCAACCCAGCATTTT
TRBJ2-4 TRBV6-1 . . CASSEGAPLAKNIQYF TGTGCCAGCAGTGAAGGGGCCCCGTTGGCCAAAAACATTCAGTACTTC
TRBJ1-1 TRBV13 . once CASSSPNTEAFF TGTGCCAGCAGCTCCCCGAACACTGAAGCTTTCTTT
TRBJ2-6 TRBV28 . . CASSGPGANVLTF TGTGCCAGCAGTGGGCCTGGGGCCAACGTCCTGACTTTC
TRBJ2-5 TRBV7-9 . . CASTKSQGQETQYF TGTGCCAGCACCAAATCCCAGGGCCAAGAGACCCAGTACTTC
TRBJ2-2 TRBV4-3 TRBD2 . CASSSWEGHTGELFF TGCGCCAGCAGCTCCTGGGAGGGGCACACCGGGGAGCTGTTTTTT
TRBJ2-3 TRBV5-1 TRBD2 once CASSFGLADTDTQYF TGCGCCAGCAGTTTCGGACTAGCGGATACAGATACGCAGTATTTT
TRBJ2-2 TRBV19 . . CASSTRGSNTGELFF TGTGCCAGTAGTACCAGGGGATCGAACACCGGGGAGCTGTTTTTT